The present T cell receptor (beta chain) was sequenced within a study of blood T cell repertoires in COVID-19. Study-wide background: The cDNA or gDNA used as material had been derived from T cells, B-cell-depleted T cells, or PBMCs.

Methods used by the authors: By means of reference gene primer amplification, nucleated cell counts were estimated. Libraries were prepared by immunoSEQ multiplex PCR; TCRdb keeps only in-frame clonotypes and omits some of them. The DNA gave D and trimming, while V, J and clone size come from that table. This sample has 210,000 or so clones, with 83% found just once. Participants, about 18 to 100 years old, spanned around 25 US areas. Per germline, CDR1 GTSNPN and CDR2 SVGIG (reference sequence). This CDR3 is 15 amino acids long. Deletions cut 4 bases from V and 4 bases from J, with 19 bases between. This sequence joins TRBV30 and TRBJ1-1; D may be TRBD1 (5 bases). This clonotype originated in a woman between 45 and 60 years old who had been exposed to COVID-19. The sample comprised PBMCs or T cells enriched from blood (not recorded which). The CDR3: CAWNPDSLRGTEAFF. The CDR3, as DNA: TGTGCCTGGAATCCTGACAGTCTGAGAGGCACTGAAGCTTTCTTT.